The 3 T cell receptor beta chains below come from one sample, sequenced in a study of T-cell memory formation after mild COVID-19. One entry per CDR3 protein, called by TCRdb with MiXCR from the 5' RACE reads. Among around 340,000 distinct CDR3 sequences, 15% were seen once, and the ten largest hold about a fifth. The sequencing sample was made of PBMCs or a T cell subset sorted from them (not recorded which). The receptors here all came from a man aged 18 to 30 who had mild COVID-19 (a few samples of this study predate the infection). Cell type and time point are not known.

This clonotype was observed at least ten times. This chain connects TRBV11-3 to TRBJ1-6, with no clear D. Trimming took off 3 bases at V and 13 bases at J, with 16 bases between the two ends. This CDR3 is 14 amino acids long. CDR1 is SGHNT and CDR2 is YENEEA in the germline V gene. The CDR3 DNA sequence: TGTGCCAGCAGCTTGAAGTCGGGAATTAACCCCCTCCACTTT. Translation gives CASSLKSGINPLHF.

In DNA form, the CDR3 reads TGTGCCAGCAGCCTGCGCGGACCCGGATCCTACGAGCAGTACTTC. As protein: CASSLRGPGSYEQYF. The rearrangement links TRBV5-6 to TRBJ2-7; no reliable D call. CDR1 and CDR2 from the germline V gene are SGHDT and YYEEEE. Trimming shortened V by 4 bases and J by 1 base, and 15 bases separated the two germline ends. CDR3 length: 15 residues.

This clonotype was detected a few times. The chain has TRBV3-1 and TRBJ1-1; D remains unclear. Trimming cost V 3 bases and J 11 bases, with 22 bases left between them. This CDR3 has 15 residues. Per germline, CDR1 LGHDT and CDR2 YNNKEL (reference sequence). CDR3 sequence reads: CASSHALDVPSGAFF. CDR3 in DNA: TGTGCCAGCAGCCACGCGCTCGACGTGCCTTCGGGGGCTTTCTTT.